The 32 T cell receptor beta chains reported below all come from one sample, sequenced in a study of cytomegalovirus exposure and HLA in healthy donors. Use of 60 Vbeta and 13 Jbeta primers characterized the PCR. Assay: immunoSEQ multiplex PCR; the TCRdb copy retains only in-frame clones and omits some. The sample records a few hundred thousand clones, around 77% being singletons. Input material: PBMCs. The receptors were sampled from a woman aged 25 to 39 in good health and CMV-seronegative.

This clone has more than one count but fewer than ten. This sequence joins TRBV6-1 and TRBJ2-1; 12 nucleotides match TRBD2. The germline gives CDR1 MNHNS, CDR2 SASEGT. The CDR3 totals 14 residues. The trim removed 7 bases at V and 5 bases at J, leaving 3 bases unmatched. CDR3 region: CASTRLAGDNEQFF. The DNA for the CDR3 is TGTGCCAGCACCCGACTAGCGGGGGACAATGAGCAGTTCTTC.

This rearrangement joins TRBV7-3 to TRBJ2-2; D might be TRBD2 (6 bases). V was shortened by 3 bases and J by 0 bases, with 20 bases between the two germline ends. CDR3 length: 19 residues. CDR1 and CDR2 (germline): SGHTA, FQGTGA. CDR3 region: CASSFLGDAGIPNTGELFF. CDR3 in DNA: TGTGCCAGCAGCTTTCTTGGAGACGCGGGGATTCCGAACACCGGGGAGCTGTTTTTT.

A single count supports this clone. This rearrangement joins TRBV27 to TRBJ1-5; D is possibly TRBD1 (6 bases). Trimming took 4 bases from V and 7 from J, leaving 11 bases between them. Germline CDR1 is MNHEY and CDR2 is SMNVEV (reference sequence). This CDR3 is 13 amino acids long. The CDR3 DNA follows: TGTGCCAGCAGTTGGGACATCGCCCAGCCCCAGCATTTT. It is translated as CASSWDIAQPQHF.

The J gene is TRBJ1-2, the V gene TRBV5-3, with 8 positions matching TRBD1. TRBV5-3 counts as an open reading frame of uncertain function. This CDR3 has 17 amino acids. Germline trimming cut 4 bases from V and 0 bases from J; bases unmatched to any gene: 11. CDR3 sequence (DNA): TGTGCCAGAAGCCTCGGGAGAGACAGGGGAACTAACTATGGCTACACCTTC. Translation gives CARSLGRDRGTNYGYTF.

This chain connects TRBV10-3 to TRBJ2-7; D possibly corresponds to TRBD2 (6 bases). CDR3 length equals 14 residues. Per germline, CDR1 ENHRY and CDR2 SYGVKD. V lost 6 bases and J lost 4, with 16 bases in between. CDR3 nucleotides: TGTGCCATCAGCAGATCGGGACTCCTATACGAGCAGTACTTC. It codes for CAISRSGLLYEQYF.

The J gene is TRBJ2-1, the V gene TRBV7-9; weak D call: TRBD2 (6 bases). This CDR3 is 13 amino acids long. With 2 bases removed from V and 10 bases from J, the gap between germline ends came to 12 bases. Germline V gives CDR1 SEHNR, CDR2 FQNEAQ (reference sequence). Here the CDR3 reads CASSLFAGWEQFF. Written as DNA, the CDR3 is TGTGCCAGCAGCTTATTTGCGGGATGGGAGCAGTTCTTC.

The J gene is TRBJ1-1, the V gene TRBV5-1, with 10 bases identical to TRBD1. The CDR3 is made up of 13 amino acids. Germline V gene lookup returns CDR1 SGHRS and CDR2 YFSETQ. The V gene end was trimmed by 3 bases and the J gene end by 7 bases; junction bases not matched to a gene: 3. Here the CDR3 reads CASSWGQGLEAFF. The CDR3, as DNA: TGCGCCAGCAGCTGGGGACAGGGGCTTGAAGCTTTCTTT.

The gene calls are TRBV6-5 and TRBJ1-2, with 10 bases aligning to TRBD1. The CDR3 covers 15 residues. V trimming: 1 base; J trimming: 7 bases; junction bases outside the gene matches: 6. CDR1 and CDR2 from the germline V gene are MNHEY and SVGAGI. CDR3 nucleotides: TGTGCCAGCAGTTACTTGGGACAGGGGCTTTGTGGCTACACCTTC. Amino acid sequence: CASSYLGQGLCGYTF.

The J gene is TRBJ2-4, the V gene TRBV18, with TRBD1 as a possible D gene (6 bases). Germline CDR1 and CDR2: KGHSH and LQKENI. Trimming shortened V by 3 bases and J by 5 bases, and 11 bases separated the two germline ends. CDR3 length: 14 amino acids. DNA of the CDR3: TGTGCCAGCTCACCCGCGAACAGGGAAAACATTCAGTACTTC. Protein product: CASSPANRENIQYF.

The chain has TRBV2 and TRBJ2-7, with 8 nucleotides matching TRBD1. V was clipped by 7 bases and J by 5 bases; unmatched bases: 4. Per germline, CDR1 SNHLY and CDR2 FYNNEI. CDR3 size: 12 residues. This CDR3 reads CASMRQGNEQYF. The DNA of the CDR3 is TGTGCCAGCATGAGACAGGGGAACGAGCAGTACTTC.

The V gene is TRBV5-1, the J gene TRBJ2-1; 9 bases line up with TRBD1. The CDR3 consists of 15 residues. The trim removed 3 bases at V and 7 bases at J, leaving 8 bases unmatched. The germline gives CDR1 SGHRS, CDR2 YFSETQ. CDR3 DNA sequence: TGCGCCAGCAGCTCGGGACAGGGTATAACGAATGAGCAGTTCTTC. This sequence encodes CASSSGQGITNEQFF. Full variable domain (remainder filled in from reference TRBV5-1 and TRBJ2-1): KAGVTQTPRYLIKTRGQQVTLSCSPISGHRSVSWYQQTPGQGLQFLFEYFSETQRNKGNFPGRFSGRQFSNSRSEMNVSTLELGDSALYLCASSSGQGITNEQFFGPGTRLTVL.

The chain employs TRBV4-1 and TRBJ2-3, with 7 bases matching TRBD1. Losses at the gene ends were 7 bases for V and 5 bases for J; bases not matched to a gene: 12. The CDR3 is made up of 15 amino acids. CDR1 MGHRA and CDR2 YSYEKL come from the germline V gene. CDR3: CASTLHPGGGDTQYF. In DNA form, the CDR3 reads TGCGCCAGCACCCTACACCCAGGGGGTGGAGATACGCAGTATTTT.

V usage is TRBV5-1 and J usage is TRBJ2-1, with 11 nucleotides matching TRBD2. V was clipped by 0 bases and J by 6 bases; unmatched bases: 5. Germline V gene data show CDR1 as SGHRS and CDR2 as YFSETQ. The CDR3 has 16 amino acids. The CDR3 nucleotides are TGCGCCAGCAGCTTGGCCAGACTAGCGGGGTTCAATGAGCAGTTCTTC. Its protein product is CASSLARLAGFNEQFF.

The genes are TRBV19 and TRBJ2-7, with TRBD2 matching 7 bases. The V and J ends lost 10 bases and 7 bases, in that order; junction bases with no gene match: 13. In germline, CDR1 is LNHDA, CDR2 SQIVND (reference sequence). The CDR3 is 13 amino acids. The CDR3: CATRGGSTREQYF. The CDR3, as DNA: TGTGCCACAAGGGGCGGGAGTACGAGGGAGCAGTACTTC.

The chain joins TRBV7-9 to TRBJ2-1; 7 bases align to TRBD2. CDR3 length equals 14 residues. Germline values: CDR1 SEHNR, CDR2 FQNEAQ (reference sequence). V shed 5 bases, J shed 7 bases, and the junction held 8 bases outside the gene matches. CDR3 coding DNA: TGTGCCAGCAGCGGATCCGGGACTAAGAATGAGCAGTTCTTC. It yields the protein CASSGSGTKNEQFF.

This clone was counted a few times. The CDR3 nucleotides are TGCAGCGTTGGAGCGGGATACAATGAGCAGTTCTTC. Its translation: CSVGAGYNEQFF. The chain joins TRBV29-1 to TRBJ2-1; 7 nucleotides line up with TRBD2. CDR1 is SQVTM and CDR2 is ANQGSEA in the germline V gene. The CDR3 has 12 residues. V shed 4 bases and J 4 bases; nucleotides not matched to a gene: 1.

This chain uses TRBV6-5 with TRBJ2-7, with 14 bases lining up with TRBD2. Germline-derived CDR1 and CDR2 are MNHEY and SVGAGI. This CDR3 comprises 15 residues. The V gene end was trimmed by 6 bases and the J gene end by 4 bases; junction bases not matched to a gene: 5. The DNA of the CDR3 is TGTGCCAGCAGCAGGGGACTAGCGGGAGTATACGAGCAGTACTTC. Residues: CASSRGLAGVYEQYF.

The rearrangement uses TRBV5-4 and TRBJ1-2; D gene uncertain. Germline-derived CDR1 and CDR2 are SGHNT and YYREEE (reference sequence). This CDR3 is 13 amino acids long. The V and J ends lost 0 bases and 5 bases respectively, with 8 bases between them. The CDR3 DNA is TGTGCCAGCAGCTTGGACGGAGGGTATGGCTACACCTTC. It yields the protein CASSLDGGYGYTF.

This chain links TRBV7-9 with TRBJ1-2; a possible D gene is TRBD1 (6 bases). The CDR3 contains 12 residues. V was trimmed by 5 bases and J by 2 bases, leaving 6 bases between them. The germline V gene has CDR1 SEHNR and CDR2 FQNEAQ (reference sequence). The CDR3 here is CASSTGNYGYTF. The CDR3 region has the DNA TGTGCCAGCAGCACAGGGAACTATGGCTACACCTTC.

The V gene is TRBV25-1, the J gene TRBJ2-2, with 13 nucleotides matching TRBD2. The junction had 5 bases not matched to a gene; V was cut back by 7 bases and J by 6 bases. From germline, CDR1 is MGHDK and CDR2 SYGVNS. The CDR3 sequence is 15 residues long. The CDR3 here is CASTPGLAGAGELFF. For the CDR3, the DNA is TGTGCCAGCACCCCCGGACTAGCGGGAGCCGGGGAGCTGTTTTTT.

The chain carries TRBV6-1 and TRBJ2-7, with 7 bases matching TRBD1. Unmatched junction bases numbered 6, after V lost 7 bases and J lost 3 bases. CDR3 length equals 13 residues. Germline lookup yields CDR1 MNHNS and CDR2 SASEGT. The CDR3 nucleotides are TGTGCCAGCATCGCGGACAGGCACTACGAGCAGTACTTC. As protein: CASIADRHYEQYF.

This clone showed up just a few times. The chain joins TRBV30 to TRBJ2-3; 8 bases align to TRBD1. Germline values: CDR1 GTSNPN, CDR2 SVGIG (reference sequence). The CDR3 has 17 amino acids. J was trimmed by 2 bases and V by 0 bases; bases with no gene match: 10. CDR3 nucleotide sequence: TGTGCCTGGAGTGTAGGTTCAGGGGGCATTTCCACAGATACGCAGTATTTT. The encoded protein is CAWSVGSGGISTDTQYF. Together with reference TRBV30 and TRBJ2-3, the CDR3 gives the full variable domain: SQTIHQWPATLVQPVGSPLSLECTVEGTSNPNLYWYRQAAGRGLQLLFYSVGIGQISSEVPQNLSASRPQDRQFILSSKKLLLSDSGFYLCAWSVGSGGISTDTQYFGPGTRLTVL.

This clone was found once. The V gene is TRBV7-2, the J gene TRBJ1-2; TRBD1 agrees at 7 bases. V shed 2 bases and J 1 base; nucleotides not matched to a gene: 7. The CDR3 is made up of 16 amino acids. Germline values: CDR1 SGHTA, CDR2 FQGNSA. CDR3 region: CASSLSGTALNYGYTF. In nucleotides, the CDR3 is TGTGCCAGCAGCTTATCAGGGACAGCCCTTAACTATGGCTACACCTTC.

V gene TRBV6-1 combines with J gene TRBJ2-7; D is unclear. The CDR3 covers 13 residues. Germline loops: CDR1 MNHNS, CDR2 SASEGT. V was trimmed by 2 bases and J by 3 bases, leaving 8 bases between them. The CDR3 sequence: CASSETHFYEQYF. Here the CDR3 DNA reads TGTGCCAGCAGTGAAACACATTTCTACGAGCAGTACTTC.

In DNA form, the CDR3 reads TGCGCCAGCAGCCAAGAGCGACGGGGGAACACTGAAGCTTTCTTT. It codes for CASSQERRGNTEAFF. The chain uses TRBV4-1 and TRBJ1-1; D gene ambiguous. V lost 0 bases and J 1 base, leaving 9 bases between the germline ends. The CDR3 spans 15 residues. Germline assignment: CDR1 MGHRA and CDR2 YSYEKL.

The gene calls are TRBV29-1 and TRBJ2-7, with D perhaps TRBD1 (6 bases). The germline V and J ends were trimmed by 6 bases and 3 bases, with 12 bases remaining between them. Germline CDR1 SQVTM, CDR2 ANQGSEA. The CDR3 is made up of 12 amino acids. Here the CDR3 reads CSVRDIGYEQYF. The DNA for the CDR3 is TGCAGCGTACGGGACATCGGCTACGAGCAGTACTTC.

The chain carries TRBV9 and TRBJ2-5, with 8 bases identical to TRBD1. Germline V CDR1 and CDR2: SGDLS, YYNGEE. The ends lost 0 bases at V and 5 bases at J; junction bases unmatched: 3. The CDR3 consists of 14 residues. The CDR3 reads CASSVDRGRETQYF. CDR3 DNA: TGTGCCAGCAGCGTAGACAGGGGGAGGGAGACCCAGTACTTC. The full variable domain, with the rest looked up from reference TRBV9 and TRBJ2-5, is DSGVTQTPKHLITATGQRVTLRCSPRSGDLSVYWYQQSLDQGLQFLIQYYNGEERAKGNILERFSAQQFPDLHSELNLSSLELGDSALYFCASSVDRGRETQYFGPGTRLLVL.

This clone appeared once. V gene TRBV5-1 combines with J gene TRBJ1-6; D unclear. V was clipped by 4 bases and J by 0 bases, with 8 bases between them. The CDR3 is 15 residues long. Germline loops: CDR1 SGHRS, CDR2 YFSETQ. The CDR3 DNA is TGCGCCAGCAGCAGGGAGAGCTCCTATAATTCACCCCTCCACTTT. The encoded protein is CASSRESSYNSPLHF.

The CDR3 coding sequence is TGTGCCAGCAGCTTGGGCAGGGCCACTGAAGCTTTCTTT. Its protein is CASSLGRATEAFF. The chain is built from TRBV5-4 and TRBJ1-1; D may be TRBD1 (5 bases). V was pared by 0 bases and J by 4 bases, with 7 bases between. Germline loops: CDR1 SGHNT, CDR2 YYREEE (reference sequence). The length of the CDR3 is 13 residues.

Notes on this clone: At one boundary the junction diverges from the germline segment, which might be a read error. The chain carries TRBV14 and TRBJ2-7, with 7 bases matching TRBD2. The V gene's germline CDR1 is SGHDN and CDR2 FVKESK. The CDR3 spans 14 residues. CDR3 coding DNA: TGTGCCGGCAGCCACCGGGACTACGCCTACGAGCAGTACTTC. Protein: CAGSHRDYAYEQYF.

J is TRBJ2-7 and V is TRBV6-5; 7 bases are a match to TRBD2. This CDR3 spans 14 amino acids. Germline CDR1 and CDR2: MNHEY and SVGAGI. V dropped 5 bases and J dropped 0; count of bases not matched to a gene: 4. The DNA of the CDR3 is TGTGCCAGCAGTCCCTGGACTAGCTCCTACGAGCAGTACTTC. It is translated as CASSPWTSSYEQYF.

The genes are TRBV6-6 and TRBJ1-4; 9 nucleotides match TRBD1. V lost 6 bases and J lost 0; bases outside the gene matches: 5. Germline-derived CDR1 and CDR2 are MNHNY and SVGAGI (reference sequence). This CDR3 has 16 amino acids. CDR3 sequence reads: CASRWGQGATNEKLFF. The CDR3 coding sequence is TGTGCCAGCAGATGGGGACAGGGCGCAACTAATGAAAAACTGTTTTTT.